This TCR beta chain appears in the sequencing data of a study of blood T cells in healthy people across ages. Individuals who donated were healthy Caucasians from Russia aged 6 to 90. At least 7 million PBMCs were isolated per sample. Only a few counts were recorded for this clonotype. The junction had 4 bases not matched to a gene; V was cut back by 1 base and J by 7 bases. Germline CDR1 is LGHNA and CDR2 is YSLEER. This CDR3 is built from 16 residues. A sample-barcoded 5' primer and a J-beta primer mix were used in a second PCR of roughly 7 to 11 cycles. TCRdb reprocessed the 5' RACE reads with MiXCR, giving one entry per CDR3 protein. This repertoire shows around 940,000 distinct CDR3 sequences, roughly 51% found once; its top ten account for about a fifth.

The TCR originated in a woman aged 60-70 years in good health. Sequencing input: blood. The rearrangement links TRBV4-3 to TRBJ2-1; 13 nucleotides agree with TRBD2. The CDR3 sequence: CASSQAGLAGSNEQFF. The CDR3, as DNA: TGCGCCAGCAGCCAAGCGGGACTAGCGGGAAGTAATGAGCAGTTCTTC.